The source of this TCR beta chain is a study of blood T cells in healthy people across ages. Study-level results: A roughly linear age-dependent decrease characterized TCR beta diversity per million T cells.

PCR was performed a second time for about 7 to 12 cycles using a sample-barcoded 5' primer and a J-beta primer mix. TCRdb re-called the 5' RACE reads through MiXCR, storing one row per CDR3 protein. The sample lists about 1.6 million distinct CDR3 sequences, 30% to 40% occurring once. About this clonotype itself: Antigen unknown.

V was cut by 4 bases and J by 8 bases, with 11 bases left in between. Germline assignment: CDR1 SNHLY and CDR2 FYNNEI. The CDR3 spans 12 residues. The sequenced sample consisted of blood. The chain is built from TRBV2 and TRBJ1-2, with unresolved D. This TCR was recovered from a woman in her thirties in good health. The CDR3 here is CASSVSGKGYTF. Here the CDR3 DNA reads TGTGCCAGCAGTGTTTCCGGGAAGGGCTACACCTTC.